The source of this TCR beta chain is a study of T cell repertoires in cytomegalovirus infection. TCRdb independently ran MiXCR on the reads; one entry per CDR3 protein. The sample carries some 320,000 distinct CDR3 sequences, over 7.5% recorded once. This clonotype was counted only a few times. The sequenced sample was PBMCs. The TCR sequence derives from a human donor in good health (CMV status not recorded). Some clones in this sample may be carry-over from other donors' samples.

Here the CDR3 reads CASSPTGPGEETQYF. The DNA of the CDR3 is TGTGCCAGCAGTCCCACGGGTCCGGGGGAAGAGACCCAGTACTTC. The V call is TRBV5-5, the J call TRBJ2-5; possible D gene TRBD2, 6 bases. The ends were cut back, 5 bases at V and 3 bases at J, with 17 bases in the middle. CDR1 is SGHKS, CDR2 YYEKEE, per germline (reference sequence). The CDR3 sequence is 15 residues long.